This T cell receptor beta chain was profiled in a study of T cell responses to AZD1222 COVID-19 vaccine. Sequencing was performed with immunoSEQ multiplex PCR; in TCRdb, only in-frame clones are kept and a portion is missing. The table shows under 150,000 clones, with over 75% occurring only once. The CDR3 sequence is 15 residues long. The V gene's germline CDR1 is SNHLY and CDR2 FYNNEI. Losses at the gene ends were 6 bases for V and 2 bases for J; bases not matched to a gene: 4. Sequenced material: peripheral blood, taken on day 0 of MenACWY control vaccination. The TCR was taken from an adult in good health. The genes are TRBV2 and TRBJ2-5, with 12 nucleotides matching TRBD2. CDR3 sequence: CASRATSGGQETQYF. The CDR3 nucleotides read TGTGCCAGCAGGGCGACTAGCGGGGGTCAAGAGACCCAGTACTTC.